What follows are 10 T cell receptor beta chains derived from one specimen sequenced in a study of blood T cell repertoires in COVID-19. Some clones are missing from TCRdb's copy, which holds only in-frame ones; the method was immunoSEQ multiplex PCR. The sample shows around 140,000 clones, 80% of them seen only once. Input material: peripheral blood. All receptors come from a man between 70 and 80 years old who had recovered from COVID-19.

V and J are TRBV27 and TRBJ1-6; 7 bases map to TRBD1. Per germline, CDR1 MNHEY and CDR2 SMNVEV (reference sequence). J gave up 0 bases and V 5 bases, and 13 bases lay outside the gene matches. The CDR3 is made up of 19 amino acids. DNA of the CDR3: TGTGCCAGCAGTACCCATAGGGACAGCCTGAGCTCCTATAATTCACCCCTCCACTTT. Protein: CASSTHRDSLSSYNSPLHF.

V gene TRBV9 combines with J gene TRBJ2-7; tentatively, D is TRBD1 (5 bases). The CDR3 is 14 residues long. V lost 4 bases to trimming and J lost 2 bases, with 13 bases between them. Germline V gives CDR1 SGDLS, CDR2 YYNGEE. In DNA form, the CDR3 reads TGTGCCAGCAGCCCCGAGGTAGGGGCCTACGAGCAGTACTTC. Its protein product is CASSPEVGAYEQYF.

The rearrangement links TRBV7-8 to TRBJ2-7, with D perhaps TRBD2 (6 bases). This CDR3 comprises 14 residues. Germline CDR1 is SGHVS and CDR2 is FQNEAQ. Trimming cost V 1 base and J 6 bases, with 13 bases left between them. The CDR3 coding sequence is TGTGCCAGCAGCTTAGGACTTTCCGGGGGCGAGCAGTACTTC. Translating it yields CASSLGLSGGEQYF.

The chain links TRBV3-1 (or the pseudogene TRBV3-2) to TRBJ2-1; 8 nucleotides agree with TRBD2. The CDR3 totals 18 residues. With V trimmed by 0 bases and J by 1 base, 8 bases remained unmatched. In germline, CDR1 is LGHDT, CDR2 YNNKEL (reference sequence). DNA for the CDR3: TGTGCCAGCAGCCAAGATCGGCCCGGGGGGGGATCCTACAATGAGCAGTTCTTC. The encoded protein is CASSQDRPGGGSYNEQFF.

This clone occurred a few times. The chain joins TRBV7-9 to TRBJ1-2, with TRBD1 identical over 9 bases. Per the germline V gene, CDR1 is SEHNR and CDR2 is FQNEAQ (reference sequence). Unmatched junction bases numbered 8, after V lost 5 bases and J lost 4 bases. This CDR3 has 15 residues. In DNA form, the CDR3 reads TGTGCCAGCAGCCATATGGAGGACAGGGGCTATGGCTACACCTTC. This gives the protein CASSHMEDRGYGYTF.

The rearrangement uses TRBV30 and TRBJ1-1, with TRBD1 matching 10 bases. V was clipped by 3 bases and J by 4 bases; unmatched bases: 2. This CDR3 is 13 amino acids long. The V gene's germline CDR1 is GTSNPN and CDR2 SVGIG (reference sequence). The CDR3 protein is CAWSRTGGTEAFF. CDR3 sequence (DNA): TGTGCCTGGAGCAGGACAGGGGGCACTGAAGCTTTCTTT.

The chain couples TRBV5-1 to TRBJ2-7, with 7 bases matching TRBD2. This CDR3 spans 16 amino acids. Trimming took 1 base from V and 4 from J; bases not matched to a gene: 11. CDR1 is SGHRS, CDR2 YFSETQ, per germline. The CDR3 region is CASSLTWAGVGYEQYF. For the CDR3, the DNA is TGCGCCAGCAGCTTGACCTGGGCGGGAGTAGGTTACGAGCAGTACTTC. Based on the CDR3 plus reference TRBV5-1 and TRBJ2-7, the full variable domain is KAGVTQTPRYLIKTRGQQVTLSCSPISGHRSVSWYQQTPGQGLQFLFEYFSETQRNKGNFPGRFSGRQFSNSRSEMNVSTLELGDSALYLCASSLTWAGVGYEQYFGPGTRLTVT.

CDR3 sequence: CASSQEVGRHPPPPNYSYEQYF. The CDR3 coding sequence is TGTGCCAGCAGCCAAGAAGTTGGGCGCCATCCCCCACCCCCAAATTACAGCTACGAGCAGTACTTC. The chain is built from TRBV3-1 (or the pseudogene TRBV3-2) and TRBJ2-7; D is unclear. The CDR3 extends over 22 amino acids. The V gene's germline CDR1 is LGHDT and CDR2 YNNKEL (reference sequence). V dropped 0 bases and J dropped 3 bases, with 33 bases sitting between them.

The V and J genes are TRBV7-9 and TRBJ2-4; 13 bases are a match to TRBD2. This CDR3 has 18 amino acids. In germline, CDR1 is SEHNR, CDR2 FQNEAQ (reference sequence). V gave up 5 bases and J gave up 0 bases; unmatched junction bases: 7. CDR3 DNA sequence: TGTGCCAGCAGCCCAAGGACTAGCGGGGGCCTAGCCAAAAACATTCAGTACTTC. Translation gives CASSPRTSGGLAKNIQYF.

The rearrangement joins TRBV30 to TRBJ2-5, with D tentatively TRBD1 or TRBD2 (5 bases each). In germline, CDR1 is GTSNPN, CDR2 SVGIG (reference sequence). The CDR3 extends over 11 amino acids. The V and J ends lost 5 bases and 4 bases respectively, with 8 bases between them. In nucleotides, the CDR3 is TGTGCCTGGGGGGCGGGAGAGACCCAGTACTTC. Translating it yields CAWGAGETQYF.